The 22 T cell receptor beta chains below all came from one sample that was sequenced in a study of blood T cells in healthy people across ages. Alongside a J-beta primer mix, a sample-barcoded 5' primer served in a second PCR lasting roughly 6 to 12 cycles. MiXCR, applied by TCRdb to the 5' RACE reads, yields one record per CDR3 protein. The sample includes about 640,000 distinct CDR3 sequences, 58% of them seen just once. Material for sequencing was blood. The receptors were gathered from a man aged 55 to 70 in good health.

This rearrangement joins TRBV5-1 to TRBJ1-2; 8 bases line up with TRBD1. The V gene's germline CDR1 is SGHRS and CDR2 YFSETQ. This CDR3 is 16 amino acids long. V dropped 0 bases and J dropped 5; count of bases not matched to a gene: 9. CDR3 bases: TGCGCCAGCAGCTTGGGGGAGGCAGGGGGCACTTATGGCTACACCTTC. Residues: CASSLGEAGGTYGYTF.

This clonotype turned up a few times. The V gene is TRBV4-1, the J gene TRBJ2-7; 12 bases match TRBD2. With the DNA end fitting TRBJ2-4 better, the J assignment may be wrong. The CDR3 totals 15 residues. The germline CDR1 and CDR2 sequences are MGHRA and YSYEKL. The CDR3 is CASSQEGTSGNIQYF. For the CDR3, the DNA is TGCGCCAGCAGCCAAGAGGGGACTAGCGGGAACATTCAGTACTTC.

This clonotype was counted between two and nine times. The chain links TRBV20-1 to TRBJ2-1, with TRBD2 matching over 10 bases. CDR1 DFQATT and CDR2 SNEGSKA come from the germline V gene (reference sequence). CDR3 length: 11 amino acids. The DNA of the CDR3 is TGCAGACTTCTAGCGGGGGATGAGCAGTTCTTC. Protein product: CRLLAGDEQFF.

The rearrangement uses TRBV6-6 and TRBJ2-6; the D is unclear. V gave up 2 bases and J gave up 2 bases, with 7 bases separating them. Germline V gives CDR1 MNHNY, CDR2 SVGAGI (reference sequence). The CDR3 loop spans 15 amino acids. CDR3 bases: TGTGCCAGCAGTTACGGGGTAGCTGGGGCCAACGTCCTGACTTTC. This gives the protein CASSYGVAGANVLTF.

The chain employs TRBV7-8 and TRBJ2-2; the D is unclear. Germline CDR1 SGHVS, CDR2 FQNEAQ. The V end lost 3 bases, the J end lost 0 bases, and 11 bases lay between the germline ends. CDR3 size: 16 residues. Here the CDR3 reads CASSFFQPANTGELFF. The CDR3 coding sequence is TGTGCCAGCAGCTTTTTCCAGCCCGCGAACACCGGGGAGCTGTTTTTT. Looking up the rest from reference TRBV7-8 and TRBJ2-2 gives the full variable domain: GAGVSQSPRYKVAKRGQDVALRCDPISGHVSLFWYQQALGQGPEFLTYFQNEAQLDKSGLPSDRFFAERPEGSVSTLKIQRTQQEDSAVYLCASSFFQPANTGELFFGEGSRLTVL.

The chain is built from TRBV20-1 and TRBJ2-3; TRBD2 aligns across 9 bases. The CDR3 extends over 15 amino acids. The V gene's germline CDR1 is DFQATT and CDR2 SNEGSKA (reference sequence). With V trimmed by 2 bases and J by 1 base, 4 bases remained unmatched. The CDR3 nucleotides are TGCAGTGCTAGATCCGCTAGCGGGGGCACAGATACGCAGTATTTT. As protein: CSARSASGGTDTQYF.

As to this clonotype: A much more abundant neighbour one base away suggests this may be a read error. The rearrangement uses TRBV2 and TRBJ1-4; TRBD1 matches 7 bases. Germline V CDR1 and CDR2: SNHLY, FYNNEI. V lost 7 bases, J lost 4 bases, and 6 bases stayed unmatched. This CDR3 contains 14 residues. The CDR3 DNA reads TGTGCCAGCAACGGGGACAGCGTTAATGAAAAACTGTTTTTT. This gives the protein CASNGDSVNEKLFF.

The chain couples TRBV18 to TRBJ2-6; D uncertain. CDR3 length: 15 amino acids. In germline, CDR1 is KGHSH, CDR2 LQKENI. Trimming cost V 3 bases and J 4 bases, with 10 bases left between them. The DNA of the CDR3 is TGTGCCAGCTCACCGTACACCTTGGGGGCCAACGTCCTGACTTTC. It encodes CASSPYTLGANVLTF.

V usage is TRBV6-5 and J usage is TRBJ2-5; 14 bases are shared with TRBD2. V shed 5 bases, J shed 5 bases, and the junction held 7 bases outside the gene matches. The V gene's germline CDR1 is MNHEY and CDR2 SVGAGI. This CDR3 is built from 16 residues. The CDR3 sequence: CASSPPGLAGAETQYF. The CDR3 nucleotides are TGTGCCAGCAGTCCACCGGGACTAGCGGGGGCGGAGACCCAGTACTTC.

The chain is built from TRBV6-1 and TRBJ2-1, with TRBD1 matching 9 bases. The CDR3 consists of 16 residues. Trimming removed 6 bases from V and 8 bases from J; junction bases left unmatched: 14. Germline CDR1 reads MNHNS; CDR2 reads SASEGT. CDR3 protein: CASRSSAGQGPDEQFF. CDR3 coding DNA: TGTGCCAGCAGGAGTAGCGCGGGACAGGGACCGGATGAGCAGTTCTTC.

The genes are TRBV12-3 or TRBV12-4 and TRBJ1-1; 7 bases fit TRBD1. This CDR3 contains 16 residues. J gave up 10 bases and V 5 bases, and 19 bases lay outside the gene matches. CDR3 DNA: TGTGCCAGCAGTCATCTCTCACAGGGGAGGGGTCGAGGAGCTTTCTTT. This gives the protein CASSHLSQGRGRGAFF.

In regard to this clonotype: The junction differs from germline at one of its ends, possibly a read error. V gene TRBV5-5 combines with J gene TRBJ1-5; D is possibly TRBD1 (6 bases). Germline loops: CDR1 SGHKS, CDR2 YYEKEE (reference sequence). This CDR3 region has 15 residues. The CDR3: CASSFATGFNQPQHF. CDR3 sequence (DNA): TGTGCCAGCAGCTTCGCGACAGGATTCAATCAACCCCAGCATTTT. The variable domain in full, with the rest retrieved from reference TRBV5-5 and TRBJ1-5, is DAGVTQSPTHLIKTRGQQVTLRCSPISGHKSVSWYQQVLGQGPQFIFQYYEKEERGRGNFPDRFSARQFPNYSSELNVNALLLGDSALYLCASSFATGFNQPQHFGDGTRLSIL.

J is TRBJ1-6 and V is TRBV10-2; 7 nucleotides match TRBD1. Germline CDR1 and CDR2: WSHSY and SAAADI. Germline trimming cut 6 bases from V and 10 bases from J; bases unmatched to any gene: 12. The CDR3 sequence is 15 residues long. The CDR3 loop reads CASREGTAGRSPLHF. CDR3 in DNA: TGCGCCAGCAGGGAAGGGACAGCGGGGAGGTCACCCCTCCACTTT.

This clonotype was seen a few times. The chain uses TRBV7-9 and TRBJ2-5; D is ambiguous. The CDR3 covers 14 residues. V was clipped by 5 bases and J by 5 bases, with 15 bases between them. CDR1 is SEHNR and CDR2 is FQNEAQ in the germline V gene (reference sequence). The CDR3 nucleotides read TGTGCCAGCAGCCCCCCCCCCGGTCGGGAGACCCAGTACTTC. Protein: CASSPPPGRETQYF.

This chain connects TRBV6-5 to TRBJ1-2; 8 nucleotides line up with TRBD1. Germline loops: CDR1 MNHEY, CDR2 SVGAGI. The V gene end was trimmed by 0 bases and the J gene end by 2 bases; junction bases not matched to a gene: 8. The CDR3 totals 17 residues. In DNA form, the CDR3 reads TGTGCCAGCAGTTACTCGACGACAGGGGAACAGAACTATGGCTACACCTTC. As protein: CASSYSTTGEQNYGYTF.

This clonotype has only a few counts. The J gene is TRBJ1-2, the V gene TRBV28; D remains unclear. Trimming cost V 5 bases and J 2 bases, with 6 bases left between them. This CDR3 spans 12 amino acids. Germline values: CDR1 MDHEN, CDR2 SYDVKM. The CDR3 spells CASSVENYGYTF. The CDR3 nucleotides are TGTGCCAGCAGTGTCGAAAACTATGGCTACACCTTC.

This clonotype was seen just once. One junction end disagrees with the germline gene, perhaps due to a read error. In DNA, the CDR3 is TGTGCAAGCAGCCAAGAATCACTAGCGGCCTCATACAATGAGCAGTTCTTC. It encodes CASSQESLAASYNEQFF. This chain uses TRBV4-2 with TRBJ2-1, with 8 nucleotides matching TRBD2. CDR1 LGHNA and CDR2 YNFKEQ come from the germline V gene. The CDR3 has 17 residues.

The rearrangement joins TRBV10-3 to TRBJ2-3; D call uncertain. The CDR3 has 14 residues. With 5 bases removed from V and 1 base from J, the gap between germline ends came to 10 bases. Germline V gives CDR1 ENHRY, CDR2 SYGVKD. The CDR3 nucleotides read TGTGCCATCAGTCCGAGGACCGGCACAGATACGCAGTATTTT. The encoded protein is CAISPRTGTDTQYF.

The chain employs TRBV6-5 and TRBJ2-1, with TRBD2 matching 9 bases. CDR3 length: 16 residues. Germline CDR1 is MNHEY and CDR2 is SVGAGI. V was clipped by 4 bases and J by 10 bases; unmatched bases: 14. CDR3 sequence: CASSSPGERGAGEQFF. The CDR3 DNA reads as TGTGCCAGCAGTTCCCCGGGGGAGCGGGGGGCAGGGGAGCAGTTCTTC.

The rearrangement joins TRBV7-8 to TRBJ2-3; the D call may be TRBD1 or TRBD2 (5 bases each). CDR3 length equals 15 residues. Deletions cut 0 bases from V and 6 bases from J, with 13 bases between. Germline V lookup: CDR1 SGHVS, CDR2 FQNEAQ. The CDR3 here is CASSLALGWGDTQYF. CDR3 DNA sequence: TGTGCCAGCAGCTTAGCGCTGGGGTGGGGGGATACGCAGTATTTT.

This clonotype was observed a handful of times. The CDR3 DNA follows: TGCGCCAGCAGCCAAGAACCCACCTCCACGCAACCCCTCCACTTT. It yields the protein CASSQEPTSTQPLHF. The V and J genes are TRBV4-1 and TRBJ1-6; D unresolved. The V and J ends lost 0 bases and 12 bases respectively, with 15 bases between them. The CDR3 contains 15 residues. CDR1 and CDR2 (germline): MGHRA, YSYEKL.

The CDR3 DNA reads TGTGCCAGCAGCTTAGCTACCGTCAATGAGCAGTTCTTC. This codes for CASSLATVNEQFF. The V and J genes are TRBV7-8 and TRBJ2-1; D is unresolved. Germline V gene data show CDR1 as SGHVS and CDR2 as FQNEAQ. Deletions cut 0 bases from V and 6 bases from J, with 6 bases between. The CDR3 covers 13 residues.